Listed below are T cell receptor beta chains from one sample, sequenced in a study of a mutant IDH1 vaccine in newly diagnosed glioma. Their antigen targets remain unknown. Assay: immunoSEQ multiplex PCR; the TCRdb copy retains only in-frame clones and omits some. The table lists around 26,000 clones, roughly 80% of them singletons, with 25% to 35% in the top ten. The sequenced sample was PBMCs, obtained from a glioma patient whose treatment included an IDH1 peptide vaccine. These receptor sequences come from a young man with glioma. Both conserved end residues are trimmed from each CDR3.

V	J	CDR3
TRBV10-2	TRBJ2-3	ASSPTGADTQY
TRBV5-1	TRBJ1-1	ASSFSRETEAF
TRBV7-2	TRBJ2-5	ASSLGTSERYQETQY
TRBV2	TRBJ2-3	ASTISGNTDTQY
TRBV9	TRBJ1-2	ASSVVSGGAGGYT
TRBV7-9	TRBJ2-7	ASSLWGQGPSYEQY
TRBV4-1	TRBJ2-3	ASSQVLTKSTDTQY
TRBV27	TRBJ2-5	ASSLRGQGGETQY
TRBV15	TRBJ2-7	ATSRNRGYEQY
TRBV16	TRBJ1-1	ASSQFSVNTEAF
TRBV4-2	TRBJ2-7	ASSQDRQSLYEQY
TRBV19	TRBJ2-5	ASSPPGTGKETQY
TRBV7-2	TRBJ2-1	ASSLDDRTLKGF
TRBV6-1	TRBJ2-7	ASRFPGTHYEQY
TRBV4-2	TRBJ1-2	ASSRRITGQGFSGYT
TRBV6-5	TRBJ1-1	ASSTVQGPHTEAF
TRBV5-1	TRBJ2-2	ASSLVGTSGTGELF
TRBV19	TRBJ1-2	ASSIGQGLEYGYT
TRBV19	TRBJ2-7	ASSSGTYEQY
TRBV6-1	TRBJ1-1	ASSDGDRGTEAF
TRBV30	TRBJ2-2	AWSVPVNTGELF
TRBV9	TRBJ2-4	ASSPLAGGGNIQY
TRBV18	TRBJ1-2	ASSPPATGGYGYT
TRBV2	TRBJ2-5	ASSEAVGGSQY
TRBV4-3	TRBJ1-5	ASSQDQGRPYQPQH
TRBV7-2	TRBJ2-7	ASSLRAGTGNSEQY
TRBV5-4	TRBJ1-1	ASRGVNTEAF